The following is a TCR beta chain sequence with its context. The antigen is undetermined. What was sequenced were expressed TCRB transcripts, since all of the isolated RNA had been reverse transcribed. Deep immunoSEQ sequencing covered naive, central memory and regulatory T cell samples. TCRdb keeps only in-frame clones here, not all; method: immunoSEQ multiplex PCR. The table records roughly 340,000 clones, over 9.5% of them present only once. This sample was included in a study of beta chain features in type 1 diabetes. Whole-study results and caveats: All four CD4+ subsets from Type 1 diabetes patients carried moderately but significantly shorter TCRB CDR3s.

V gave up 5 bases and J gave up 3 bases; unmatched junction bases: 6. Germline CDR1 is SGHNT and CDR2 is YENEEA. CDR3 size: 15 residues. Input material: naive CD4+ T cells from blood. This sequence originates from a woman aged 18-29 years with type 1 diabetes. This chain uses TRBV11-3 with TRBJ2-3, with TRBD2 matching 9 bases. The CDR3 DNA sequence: TGTGCCAGCAGCCCTGGTAGCGGGAGAACAGATACGCAGTATTTT. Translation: CASSPGSGRTDTQYF.